What follows is one T cell receptor beta chain and its context. Its antigen is not known. Trimming at V came to 3 bases and at J to 4 bases, leaving 5 bases not matched to a gene. The CDR3 is 15 residues long. Germline V gives CDR1 SGDLS, CDR2 YYNGEE. This specimen belongs to a study of shared clonotypes between healthy human individuals. Study results and caveats: Compared with clonotypes that all four donors shared, non-shared clonotypes had lower generation probabilities. The study found roughly 5% of naive CD4 clonotypes shared across a few donors. Rarefaction showed that sequencing of sorted subsets was incomplete (despite large depth).

Authors' analysis steps: ImmunoSEQ sequences covered only the junction and lacked quality scores; filtering therefore differed. Method: immunoSEQ multiplex PCR; TCRdb's copy keeps in-frame clones and lacks some. V and J calls and clone size are those listed in that table; D and trimming were worked out from the DNA. The repertoire consists of over a million clones, with roughly 96% occurring once and the leading ten covering roughly 1.2%. Sample: naive CD4+ T cells sorted from blood. Subset here: CD45RA+ positively selected. J is TRBJ2-3 and V is TRBV9; 10 nucleotides line up with TRBD1. The receptor comes from a man in his thirties or forties in good health. The CDR3 DNA reads TGTGCCAGCAGCGGATGGGACAGGGGCCCAGATACGCAGTATTTT. This codes for CASSGWDRGPDTQYF.